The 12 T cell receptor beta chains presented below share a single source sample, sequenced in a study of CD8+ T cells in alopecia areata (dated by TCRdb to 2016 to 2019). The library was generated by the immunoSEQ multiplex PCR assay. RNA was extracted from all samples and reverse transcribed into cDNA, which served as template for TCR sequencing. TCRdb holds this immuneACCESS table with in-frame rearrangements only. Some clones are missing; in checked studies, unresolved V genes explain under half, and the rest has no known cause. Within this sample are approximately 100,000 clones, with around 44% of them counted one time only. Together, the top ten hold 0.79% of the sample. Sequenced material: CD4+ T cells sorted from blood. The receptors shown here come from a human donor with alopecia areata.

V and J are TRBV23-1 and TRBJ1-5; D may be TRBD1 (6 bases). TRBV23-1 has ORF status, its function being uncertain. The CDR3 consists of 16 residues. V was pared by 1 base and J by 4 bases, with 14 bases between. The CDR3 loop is CASSQCGGRANQPQHF. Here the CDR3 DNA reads TGCGCCAGCAGTCAATGTGGGGGCAGGGCTAATCAGCCCCAGCATTTT.

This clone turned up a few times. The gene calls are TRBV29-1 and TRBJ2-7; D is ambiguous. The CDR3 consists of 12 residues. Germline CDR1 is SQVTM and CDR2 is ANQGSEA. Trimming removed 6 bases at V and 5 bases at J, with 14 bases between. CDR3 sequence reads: CSVRPSIHEQYF. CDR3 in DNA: TGCAGCGTCCGACCCTCCATCCACGAGCAGTACTTC.

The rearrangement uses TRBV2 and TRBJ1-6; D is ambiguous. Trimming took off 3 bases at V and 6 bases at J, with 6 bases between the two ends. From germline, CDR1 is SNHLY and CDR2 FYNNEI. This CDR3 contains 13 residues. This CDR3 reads CASSEVFNSPLHF. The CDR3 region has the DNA TGTGCCAGCAGTGAGGTCTTTAATTCACCCCTCCACTTT.

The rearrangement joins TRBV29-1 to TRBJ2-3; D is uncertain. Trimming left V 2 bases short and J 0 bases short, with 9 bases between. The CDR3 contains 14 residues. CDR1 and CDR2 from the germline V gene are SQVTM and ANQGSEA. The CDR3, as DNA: TGCAGCGTTGAACGGCGGAGTAGCACAGATACGCAGTATTTT. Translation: CSVERRSSTDTQYF.

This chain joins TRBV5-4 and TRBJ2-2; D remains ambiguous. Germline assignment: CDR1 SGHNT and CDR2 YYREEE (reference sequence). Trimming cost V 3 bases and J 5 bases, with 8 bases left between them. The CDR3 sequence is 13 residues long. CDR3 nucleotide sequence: TGTGCCAGCAGCTCAACCCAGACCGGGGAGCTGTTTTTT. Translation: CASSSTQTGELFF.

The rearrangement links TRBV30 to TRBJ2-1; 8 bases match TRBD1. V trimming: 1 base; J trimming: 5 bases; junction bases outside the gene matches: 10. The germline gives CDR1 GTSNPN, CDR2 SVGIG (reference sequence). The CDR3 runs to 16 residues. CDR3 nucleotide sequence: TGTGCCTGGAGTGCGCCCAGGGGGCGCTTGGACAATGAGCAGTTCTTC. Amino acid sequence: CAWSAPRGRLDNEQFF.

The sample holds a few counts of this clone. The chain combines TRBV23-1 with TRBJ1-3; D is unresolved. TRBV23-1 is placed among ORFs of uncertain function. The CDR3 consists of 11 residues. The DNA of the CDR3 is TGCGCTTCCCGAGGGGGAAACACCATATATTTT. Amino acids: CASRGGNTIYF.

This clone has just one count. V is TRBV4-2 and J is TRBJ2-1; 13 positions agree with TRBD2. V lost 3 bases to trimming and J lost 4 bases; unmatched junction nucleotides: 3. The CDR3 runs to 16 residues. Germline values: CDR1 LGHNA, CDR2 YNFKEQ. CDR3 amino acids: CASSQTSGGPYNEQFF. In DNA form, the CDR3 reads TGTGCCAGCAGCCAGACTAGCGGGGGGCCTTACAATGAGCAGTTCTTC.

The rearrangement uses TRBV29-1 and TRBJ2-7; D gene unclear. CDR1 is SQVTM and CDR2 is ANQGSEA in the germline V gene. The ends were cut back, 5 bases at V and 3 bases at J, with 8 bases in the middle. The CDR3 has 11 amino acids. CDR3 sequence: CSVKLLYEQYF. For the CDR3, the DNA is TGCAGCGTTAAGCTCCTCTACGAGCAGTACTTC.

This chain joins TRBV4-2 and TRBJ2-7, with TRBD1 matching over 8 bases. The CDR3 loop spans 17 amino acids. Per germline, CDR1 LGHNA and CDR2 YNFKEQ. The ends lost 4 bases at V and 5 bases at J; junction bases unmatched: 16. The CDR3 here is CASSPTRTGIDSHEQYF. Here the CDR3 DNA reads TGTGCCAGCAGCCCAACCCGGACAGGGATAGATTCTCACGAGCAGTACTTC.

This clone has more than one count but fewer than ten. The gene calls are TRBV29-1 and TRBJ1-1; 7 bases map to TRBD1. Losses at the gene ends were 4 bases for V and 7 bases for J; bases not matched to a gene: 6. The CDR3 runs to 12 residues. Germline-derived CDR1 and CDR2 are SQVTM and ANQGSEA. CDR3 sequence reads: CSVAYRGNEAFF. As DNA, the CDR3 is TGCAGCGTTGCTTACAGGGGTAATGAAGCTTTCTTT.

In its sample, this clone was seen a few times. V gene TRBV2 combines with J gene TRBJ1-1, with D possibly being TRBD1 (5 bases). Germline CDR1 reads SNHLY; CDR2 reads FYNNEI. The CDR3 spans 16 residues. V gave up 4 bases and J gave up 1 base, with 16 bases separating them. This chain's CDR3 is CASSGKMGQPNTEAFF. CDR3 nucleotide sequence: TGTGCCAGCAGTGGGAAAATGGGGCAGCCGAACACTGAAGCTTTCTTT.